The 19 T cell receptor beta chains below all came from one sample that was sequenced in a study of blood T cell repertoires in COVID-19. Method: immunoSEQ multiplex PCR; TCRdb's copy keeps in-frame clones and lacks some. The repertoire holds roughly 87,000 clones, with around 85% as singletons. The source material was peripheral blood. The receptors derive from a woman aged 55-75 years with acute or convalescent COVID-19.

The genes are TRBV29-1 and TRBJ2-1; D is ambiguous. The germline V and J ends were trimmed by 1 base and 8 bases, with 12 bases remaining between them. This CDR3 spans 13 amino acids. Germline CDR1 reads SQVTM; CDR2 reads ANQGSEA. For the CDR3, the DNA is TGCAGCGTTGAAGCCCGCCGGTTGTATGAGCAGTTCTTC. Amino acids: CSVEARRLYEQFF.

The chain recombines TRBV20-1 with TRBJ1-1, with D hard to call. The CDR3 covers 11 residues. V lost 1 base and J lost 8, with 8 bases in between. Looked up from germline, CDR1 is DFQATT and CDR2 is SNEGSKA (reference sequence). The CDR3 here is CSARGLREAFF. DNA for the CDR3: TGCAGTGCTAGAGGGCTCAGGGAAGCTTTCTTT.

CDR3 in DNA: TGTGCCAGCAGCGTAATCTCCGGGGAGCTGTTTTTT. Amino acids: CASSVISGELFF. The J gene is TRBJ2-2, the V gene TRBV9; D unresolved. CDR1 is SGDLS and CDR2 is YYNGEE in the germline V gene. Between the trimmed V and J ends, which lost 1 base and 6 bases, there was a span of 4 bases. CDR3 length: 12 amino acids.

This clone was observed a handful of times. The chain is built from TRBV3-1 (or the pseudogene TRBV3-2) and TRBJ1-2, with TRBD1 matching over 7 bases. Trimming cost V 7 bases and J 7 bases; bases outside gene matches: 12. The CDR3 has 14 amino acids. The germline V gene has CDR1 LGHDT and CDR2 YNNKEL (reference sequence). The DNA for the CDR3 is TGTGCCAGCACCGACAGGGTGCGAGCCGGTGGCTACACCTTC. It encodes CASTDRVRAGGYTF.

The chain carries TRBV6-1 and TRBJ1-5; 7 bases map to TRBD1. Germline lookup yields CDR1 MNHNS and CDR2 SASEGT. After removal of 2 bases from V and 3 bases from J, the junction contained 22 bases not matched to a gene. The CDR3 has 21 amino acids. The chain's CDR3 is CASSEKGMGDRSSNYNQPQHF. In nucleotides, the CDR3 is TGTGCCAGCAGTGAAAAGGGGATGGGGGACAGAAGCTCGAATTACAATCAGCCCCAGCATTTT.

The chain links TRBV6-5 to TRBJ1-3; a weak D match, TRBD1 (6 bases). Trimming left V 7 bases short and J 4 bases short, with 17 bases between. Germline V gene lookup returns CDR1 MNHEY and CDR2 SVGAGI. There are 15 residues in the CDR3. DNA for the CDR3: TGTGCCAGCACCCCCCGGGGGGCGCAAGGAAACACCATATATTTT. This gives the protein CASTPRGAQGNTIYF.

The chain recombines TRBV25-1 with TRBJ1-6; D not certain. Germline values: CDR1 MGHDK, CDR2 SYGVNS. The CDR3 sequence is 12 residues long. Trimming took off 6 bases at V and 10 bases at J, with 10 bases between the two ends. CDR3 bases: TGTGCCAGCAGACAAGGGAGGTCACCCCTCCACTTT. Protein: CASRQGRSPLHF.

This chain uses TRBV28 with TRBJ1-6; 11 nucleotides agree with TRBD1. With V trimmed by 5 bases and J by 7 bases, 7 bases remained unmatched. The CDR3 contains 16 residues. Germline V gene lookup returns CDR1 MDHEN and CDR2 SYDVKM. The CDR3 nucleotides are TGTGCCAGCAGTCAATCCGGGACAGGGGGAAATTCACCCCTCCACTTT. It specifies CASSQSGTGGNSPLHF.

For the CDR3, the DNA is TGTGCCTGGAGTGTCCGAGATACGCAGTATTTT. Its protein is CAWSVRDTQYF. The chain recombines TRBV30 with TRBJ2-3; no clear D. The germline gives CDR1 GTSNPN, CDR2 SVGIG (reference sequence). V lost 0 bases to trimming and J lost 5 bases, with 3 bases between them. The CDR3 extends over 11 amino acids.

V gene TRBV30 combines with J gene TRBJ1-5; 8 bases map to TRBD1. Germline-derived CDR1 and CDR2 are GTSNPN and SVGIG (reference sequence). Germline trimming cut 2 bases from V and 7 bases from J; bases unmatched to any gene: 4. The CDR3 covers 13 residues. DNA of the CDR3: TGTGCCTGGAGTACCAGGGGGCGACAGCCCCAGCATTTT. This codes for CAWSTRGRQPQHF.

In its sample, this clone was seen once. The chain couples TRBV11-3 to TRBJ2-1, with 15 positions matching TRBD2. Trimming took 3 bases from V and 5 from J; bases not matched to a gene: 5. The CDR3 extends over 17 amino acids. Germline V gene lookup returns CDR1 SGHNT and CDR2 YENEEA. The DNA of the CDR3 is TGTGCCAGCAGCTTCCGTGGGACTAGCGGGGGGAACAATGAGCAGTTCTTC. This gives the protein CASSFRGTSGGNNEQFF.

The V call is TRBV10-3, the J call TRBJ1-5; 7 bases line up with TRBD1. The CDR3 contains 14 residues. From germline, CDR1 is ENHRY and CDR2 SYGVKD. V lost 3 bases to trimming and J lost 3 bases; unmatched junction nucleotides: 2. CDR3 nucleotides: TGTGCCATCAGTGACGACAGGGCCAATCAGCCCCAGCATTTT. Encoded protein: CAISDDRANQPQHF.

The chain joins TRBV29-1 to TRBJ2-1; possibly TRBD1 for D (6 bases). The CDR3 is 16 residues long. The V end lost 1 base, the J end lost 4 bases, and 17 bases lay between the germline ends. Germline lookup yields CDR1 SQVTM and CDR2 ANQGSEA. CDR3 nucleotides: TGCAGCGTTGAAGCTACGACAGGTTTTTTATACAATGAGCAGTTCTTC. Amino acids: CSVEATTGFLYNEQFF.

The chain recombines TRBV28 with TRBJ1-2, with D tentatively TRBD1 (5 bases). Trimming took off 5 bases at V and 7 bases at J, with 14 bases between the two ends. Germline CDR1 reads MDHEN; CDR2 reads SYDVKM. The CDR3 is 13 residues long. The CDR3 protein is CASSPPHTGGYTF. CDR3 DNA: TGTGCCAGCAGTCCCCCCCATACAGGTGGCTACACCTTC.

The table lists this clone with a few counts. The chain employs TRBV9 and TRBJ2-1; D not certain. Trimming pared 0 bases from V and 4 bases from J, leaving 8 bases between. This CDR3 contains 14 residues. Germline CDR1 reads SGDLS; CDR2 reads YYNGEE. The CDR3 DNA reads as TGTGCCAGCAGCGTAGAAGCCAAATACAATGAGCAGTTCTTC. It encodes CASSVEAKYNEQFF.

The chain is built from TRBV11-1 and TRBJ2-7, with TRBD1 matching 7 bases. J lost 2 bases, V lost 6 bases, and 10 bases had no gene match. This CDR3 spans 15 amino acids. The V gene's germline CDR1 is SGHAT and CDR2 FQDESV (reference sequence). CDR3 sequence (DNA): TGTGCCAGCAGTTCTACCGGGACAGACCCCTACGAGCAGTACTTC. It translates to CASSSTGTDPYEQYF.

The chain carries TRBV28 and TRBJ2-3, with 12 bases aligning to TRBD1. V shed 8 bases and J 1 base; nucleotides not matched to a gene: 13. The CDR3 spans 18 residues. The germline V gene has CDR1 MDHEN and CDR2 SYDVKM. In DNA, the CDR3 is TGTGCCAGCGAGTTCCCCCGAGGGACAGGGGGCGGCACAGATACGCAGTATTTT. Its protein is CASEFPRGTGGGTDTQYF.

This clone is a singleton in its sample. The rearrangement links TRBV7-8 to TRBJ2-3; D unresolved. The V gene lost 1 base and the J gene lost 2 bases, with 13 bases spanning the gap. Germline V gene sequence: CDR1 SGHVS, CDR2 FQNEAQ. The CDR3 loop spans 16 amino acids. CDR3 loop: CASSLESGGSTDTQYF. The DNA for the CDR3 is TGTGCCAGCAGCTTAGAGTCGGGTGGGTCCACAGATACGCAGTATTTT.

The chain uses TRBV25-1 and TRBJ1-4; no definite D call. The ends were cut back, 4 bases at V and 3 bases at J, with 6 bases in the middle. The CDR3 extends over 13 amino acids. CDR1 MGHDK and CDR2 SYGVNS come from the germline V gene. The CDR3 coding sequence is TGTGCCAGCAGTGGGAGGGCTAATGAAAAACTGTTTTTT. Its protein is CASSGRANEKLFF. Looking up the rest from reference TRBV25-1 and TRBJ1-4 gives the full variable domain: EADIYQTPRYLVIGTGKKITLECSQTMGHDKMYWYQQDPGMELHLIHYSYGVNSTEKGDLSSESTVSRIRTEHFPLTLESARPSHTSQYLCASSGRANEKLFFGSGTQLSVL.